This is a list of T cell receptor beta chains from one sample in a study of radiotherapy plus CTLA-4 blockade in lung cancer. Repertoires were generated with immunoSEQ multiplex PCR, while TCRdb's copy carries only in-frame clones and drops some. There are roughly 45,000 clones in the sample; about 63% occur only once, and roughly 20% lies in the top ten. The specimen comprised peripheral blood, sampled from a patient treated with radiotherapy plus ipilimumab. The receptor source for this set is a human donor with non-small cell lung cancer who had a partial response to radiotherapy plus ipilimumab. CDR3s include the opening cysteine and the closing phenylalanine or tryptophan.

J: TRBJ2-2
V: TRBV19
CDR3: CASSLPGGTGELFF

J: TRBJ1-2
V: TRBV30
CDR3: CAWSVNGRVIYGYTF

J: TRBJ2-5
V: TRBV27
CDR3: CASSLRLAGETQYF

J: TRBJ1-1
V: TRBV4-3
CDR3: CASSQDYGQGSLFGITEAFF

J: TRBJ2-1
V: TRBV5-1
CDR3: CASSLGAGSSYNEQFF

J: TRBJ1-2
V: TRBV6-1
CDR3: CATSQGLANYGYTF

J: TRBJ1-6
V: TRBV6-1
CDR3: CASKNIERSPLHF

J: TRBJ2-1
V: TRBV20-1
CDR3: CSASSNEQFF

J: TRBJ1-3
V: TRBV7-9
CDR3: CASSWGQGVSGNTIYF

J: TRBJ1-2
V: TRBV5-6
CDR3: CASSGPGYGYTF

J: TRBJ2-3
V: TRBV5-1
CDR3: CASSLGSGDTQYF

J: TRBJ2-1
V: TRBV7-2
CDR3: CASSLAGVWSSYNEQFF

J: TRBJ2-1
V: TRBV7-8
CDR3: CASSPRAGQGMNEQFF

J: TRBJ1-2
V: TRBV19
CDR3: CASTPRDYDGYTF

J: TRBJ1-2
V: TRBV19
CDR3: CASSVARGPNYGYTF

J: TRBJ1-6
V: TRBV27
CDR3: CASSFLQGIIYSPLHF

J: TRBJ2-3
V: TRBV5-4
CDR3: CASSLVSGGAGDTQYF

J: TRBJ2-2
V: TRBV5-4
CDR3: CASSPARGSGELFF

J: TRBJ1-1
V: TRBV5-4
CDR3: CASSLRGKGTEAFF

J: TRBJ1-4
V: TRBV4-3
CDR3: CASSQTGTGDEKLFF

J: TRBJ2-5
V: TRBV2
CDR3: CASSGQAMYQETQYF

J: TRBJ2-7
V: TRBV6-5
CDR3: CATLGADSYEQYF

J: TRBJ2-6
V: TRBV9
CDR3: CASSVDLGANVLTF